The T cell receptor (beta chain) described here comes from a study of cytomegalovirus exposure and HLA in healthy donors. The CDR3 covers 13 residues. CDR1 is KGHSH and CDR2 is LQKENI in the germline V gene. Trimming shortened V by 2 bases and J by 8 bases, and 12 bases separated the two germline ends. PCR used 60 Vbeta primers and 13 Jbeta primers. Profiled with immunoSEQ multiplex PCR; TCRdb holds only in-frame clones, not every one. The sample lists some 82,000 clones; 65% to 85% were seen once. Input material: PBMCs. The rearrangement links TRBV18 to TRBJ1-2, with D unclear. This TCR came from a woman in her fifties or sixties in good health and CMV-seronegative. The DNA of the CDR3 is TGTGCCAGCTCACCAATGGGTCAGGAAGGCTACACCTTC. Amino acid sequence: CASSPMGQEGYTF.